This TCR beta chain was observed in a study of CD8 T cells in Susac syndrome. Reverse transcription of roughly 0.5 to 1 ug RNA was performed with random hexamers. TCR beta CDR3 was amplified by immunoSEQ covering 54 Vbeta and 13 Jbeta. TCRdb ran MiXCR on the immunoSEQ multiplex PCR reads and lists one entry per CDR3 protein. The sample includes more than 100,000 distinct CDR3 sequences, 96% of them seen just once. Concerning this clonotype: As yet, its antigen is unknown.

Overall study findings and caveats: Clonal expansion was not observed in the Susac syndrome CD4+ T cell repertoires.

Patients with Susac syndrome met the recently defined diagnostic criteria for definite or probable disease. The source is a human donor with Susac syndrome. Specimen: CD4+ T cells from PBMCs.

CDR3 loop: CASSLLGAKNEQFF. The CDR3 DNA sequence: TGTGCCAGCAGCTTACTGGGGGCGAAAAATGAGCAGTTCTTC. The chain links TRBV7-2 to TRBJ2-1; a weak D match, TRBD1 (6 bases). The CDR3 runs to 14 residues. Trimming left V 2 bases short and J 7 bases short, with 12 bases between. Germline CDR1 and CDR2: SGHTA and FQGNSA.